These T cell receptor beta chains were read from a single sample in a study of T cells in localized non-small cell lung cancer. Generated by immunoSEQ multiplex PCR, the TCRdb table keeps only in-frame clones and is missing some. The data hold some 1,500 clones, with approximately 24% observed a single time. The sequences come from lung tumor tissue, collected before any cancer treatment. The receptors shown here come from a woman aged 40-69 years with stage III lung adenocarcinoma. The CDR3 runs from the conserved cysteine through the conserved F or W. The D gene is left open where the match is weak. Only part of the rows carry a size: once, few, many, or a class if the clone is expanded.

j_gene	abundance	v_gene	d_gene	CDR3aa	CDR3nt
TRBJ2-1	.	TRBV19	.	CASSIGQGTLNEQFF	TGTGCCAGTAGTATTGGCCAAGGGACCCTGAATGAGCAGTTCTTC
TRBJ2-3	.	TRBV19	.	CASSMQVPDTQYF	TGTGCCAGTAGTATGCAGGTCCCAGATACGCAGTATTTT
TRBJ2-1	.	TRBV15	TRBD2	CATSRIAGGPGYNEQFF	TGTGCCACCAGCAGAATAGCGGGAGGGCCGGGCTACAATGAGCAGTTCTTC
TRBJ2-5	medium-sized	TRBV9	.	CASSVSGIETQYF	TGTGCCAGCAGCGTATCGGGGATTGAGACCCAGTACTTC
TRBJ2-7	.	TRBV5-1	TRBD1	CASSLTGELGEQYF	TGCGCCAGCAGCTTAACAGGGGAACTCGGCGAGCAGTACTTC
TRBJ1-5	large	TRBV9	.	CASSPHTGNQPQHF	TGTGCCAGCAGCCCCCACACGGGGAATCAGCCCCAGCATTTT
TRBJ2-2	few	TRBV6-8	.	CASSDPYTGELFF	TGTGCCAGCAGTGACCCGTACACCGGGGAGCTGTTTTTT
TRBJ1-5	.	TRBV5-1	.	CASSLSSGGNQPQHF	TGCGCCAGCAGCTTGAGTTCAGGGGGCAATCAGCCCCAGCATTTT
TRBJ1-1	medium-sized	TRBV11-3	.	CASRLPGDWGNTEAFF	TGTGCCAGCAGACTGCCAGGGGACTGGGGAAATACTGAAGCTTTCTTT
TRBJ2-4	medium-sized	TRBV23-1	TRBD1	CASSQDRGQNIQYF	TGCGCCAGCAGCCAAGACAGGGGCCAAAACATTCAGTACTTC
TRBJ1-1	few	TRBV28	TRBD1	CASSLSGTGRNTEAFF	TGTGCCAGCAGTTTGTCTGGGACAGGGAGGAACACTGAAGCTTTCTTT
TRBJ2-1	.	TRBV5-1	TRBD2	CASSLASGDYNEQFF	TGCGCCAGCAGCTTGGCCAGCGGGGATTACAATGAGCAGTTCTTC
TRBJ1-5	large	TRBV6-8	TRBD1	CASSNAGTGRNNQPQHF	TGTGCCAGCAGTAACGCCGGGACAGGGAGGAACAATCAGCCCCAGCATTTT
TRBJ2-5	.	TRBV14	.	CASSPQETQYF	TGTGCCAGCTCCCCACAAGAGACCCAGTACTTC
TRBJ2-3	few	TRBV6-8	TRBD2	CASRRRTSGRSTDTQYF	TGTGCCAGCAGACGTAGGACTAGCGGGAGGTCTACAGATACGCAGTATTTT
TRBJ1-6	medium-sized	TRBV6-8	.	CASSYSPGPPLHF	TGTGCCAGCAGTTACTCCCCAGGGCCACCCCTCCACTTT
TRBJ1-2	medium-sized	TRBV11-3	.	CASSLGSQGRDGYTF	TGTGCCAGCAGCTTAGGGTCACAGGGCAGGGATGGCTACACCTTC
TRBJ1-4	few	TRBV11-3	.	CASSPSKTLGEKLFF	TGTGCCAGCAGCCCGAGTAAGACCCTCGGTGAAAAACTGTTTTTT
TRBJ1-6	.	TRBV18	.	CASSPTGYNSPLHF	TGTGCCAGCTCACCAACAGGCTATAATTCACCCCTCCACTTT
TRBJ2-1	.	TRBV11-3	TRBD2	CASSFGTSGRNEQFF	TGTGCCAGCAGCTTCGGGACTAGCGGGAGAAATGAGCAGTTCTTC
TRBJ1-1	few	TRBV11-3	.	CASSLAAGNTEAFF	TGTGCCAGCAGCTTGGCCGCAGGGAACACTGAAGCTTTCTTT
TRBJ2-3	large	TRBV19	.	CASSMGTADTQYF	TGTGCCAGTAGTATGGGGACGGCAGATACGCAGTATTTT
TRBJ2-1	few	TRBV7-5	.	CASSLDRGNYNEQFF	TGTGCCAGCAGCCTCGACAGAGGGAATTACAATGAGCAGTTCTTC
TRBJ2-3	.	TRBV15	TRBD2	CATSRDLRRGGPPYTDTQYF	TGTGCCACCAGCAGAGATCTAAGACGGGGGGGCCCCCCGTACACAGATACGCAGTATTTT
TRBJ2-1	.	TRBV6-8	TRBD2	CASNPERGVRYNEQFF	TGTGCCAGCAATCCCGAGCGGGGGGTAAGGTACAATGAGCAGTTCTTC
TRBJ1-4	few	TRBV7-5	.	CASSLSMGRADEKLFF	TGTGCCAGCAGCTTGAGTATGGGCAGGGCCGATGAAAAACTGTTTTTT
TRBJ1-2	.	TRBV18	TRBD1	CASSPTGELDYGYTF	TGTGCCAGCTCACCGACAGGGGAGTTAGACTATGGCTACACCTTC
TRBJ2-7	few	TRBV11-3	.	CASSLWAGPSSYEQYF	TGTGCCAGCAGCTTATGGGCAGGTCCGTCTTCCTACGAGCAGTACTTC
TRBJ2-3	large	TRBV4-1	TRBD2	CASSQAAGGLASADTQYF	TGCGCCAGCAGCCAAGCTGCAGGGGGACTAGCTTCGGCAGATACGCAGTATTTT
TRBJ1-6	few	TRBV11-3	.	CASSLTPGSSYNSPLHF	TGTGCCAGCAGCTTGACTCCAGGCAGCTCCTATAATTCACCCCTCCACTTT
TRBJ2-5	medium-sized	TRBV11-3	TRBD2	CASSAGSSGGRETQYF	TGTGCCAGCAGCGCCGGCTCTAGCGGGGGCCGGGAGACCCAGTACTTC
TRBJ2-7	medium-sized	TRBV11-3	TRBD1	CASSRIRDRGYEQYF	TGTGCCAGCAGCCGAATCCGGGACAGGGGCTACGAGCAGTACTTC
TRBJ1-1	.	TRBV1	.	CASSQARTGGNTEAFF	TGCGCCAGCAGCCAAGCCCGGACAGGGGGGAACACTGAAGCTTTCTTT
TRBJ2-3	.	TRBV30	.	CAWRLGGDTQYF	TGTGCCTGGAGACTAGGGGGGGATACGCAGTATTTT
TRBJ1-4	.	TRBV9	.	CASSVVPHIRRPNEKLFF	TGTGCCAGCAGCGTAGTCCCCCATATCAGGAGGCCTAATGAAAAACTGTTTTTT
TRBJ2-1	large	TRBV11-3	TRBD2	CASSLSPGLARYNEQFF	TGTGCCAGCAGCTTGTCCCCGGGACTAGCGCGATACAATGAGCAGTTCTTC
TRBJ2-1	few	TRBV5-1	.	CASSLAPTGVEVGGPPNEQFF	TGCGCCAGCAGCTTGGCCCCGACAGGGGTTGAGGTGGGAGGGCCACCCAATGAGCAGTTCTTC
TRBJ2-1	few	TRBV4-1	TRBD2	CASSPMTSGYEQFF	TGCGCCAGCAGCCCCATGACTAGCGGCTATGAGCAGTTCTTC
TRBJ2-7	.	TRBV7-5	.	CASSLGRGLAGSYEQYF	TGTGCCAGCAGCTTAGGTAGGGGACTAGCGGGCTCCTACGAGCAGTACTTC
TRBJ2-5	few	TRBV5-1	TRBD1	CASSLVPTGVETQYF	TGCGCCAGCAGCTTGGTCCCTACAGGGGTAGAGACCCAGTACTTC
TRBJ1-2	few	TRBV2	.	CASSEGRYYGYTF	TGTGCCAGCAGTGAAGGGAGATACTATGGCTACACCTTC
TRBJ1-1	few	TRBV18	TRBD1	CASSPTGENTEAFF	TGTGCCAGCTCACCGACAGGGGAAAACACTGAAGCTTTCTTT